One and the same sample provided the 32 T cell receptor beta chains below, sequenced in a study of vaccination and CD4 T cells after COVID-19. These TCRs are of unknown antigen specificity. The time point denotes: late sampling 161 to 241 days after vaccination in three convalescent patients. Treatment noted: roughly 10-day PBMC culture with coronavirus spike peptide pools or control peptides (ViraFEST assay). CD4+ T cells that had been cultured provided DNA sequenced with the Oncomine TCR Beta short-read assay. Each CDR3 protein gets one entry after TCRdb re-called the PCR reads with MiXCR. The table includes about 17,000 distinct CDR3 sequences, over 40% detected once. The sample was CD4+ T cells from blood, cultured in vitro, taken about 7 months after SARS-CoV-2 vaccination. The receptor set was obtained from a human donor who had recovered from COVID-19.

The rearrangement joins TRBV18 to TRBJ2-7; TRBD1 might be the D (5 bases). The CDR3 is 15 amino acids. The germline V gene encodes CDR1 KGHSH and CDR2 LQKENI. The V gene lost 5 bases and the J gene lost 2 bases, with 16 bases spanning the gap. In nucleotides, the CDR3 is TGTGCCAGCTCAGCTACGACGACAGTTCCCTACGAGCAGTACTTC. Translation: CASSATTTVPYEQYF. The full variable domain, in which reference TRBV18 and TRBJ2-7 provide the parts outside the CDR3, is NAGVMQNPRHLVRRRGQEARLRCSPMKGHSHVYWYRQLPEEGLKFMVYLQKENIIDESGMPKERFSAEFPKEGPSILRIQQVVRGDSAAYFCASSATTTVPYEQYFGPGTRLTVT.

On this clonotype: A much larger clone lies one base from this, so it may be a read error. The conserved phenylalanine or tryptophan is not found at the CDR3 terminus, so this likely reflects a read error. The chain employs TRBV20-1 and TRBJ2-5; 7 positions match TRBD1. CDR3 length: 13 amino acids. The V gene's germline CDR1 is DFQATT and CDR2 SNEGSKA (reference sequence). After removal of 5 bases from V and 0 bases from J, the junction contained 3 bases not matched to a gene. The CDR3, as DNA: TGCAGTGCTGAACAGGGGTACCAAGAGACCCAGTACTTA. Protein: CSAEQGYQETQYL.

V gene TRBV20-1 combines with J gene TRBJ2-5; 14 positions match TRBD2. Losses at the gene ends were 0 bases for V and 4 bases for J; bases not matched to a gene: 4. The CDR3 extends over 16 amino acids. Germline CDR1 is DFQATT and CDR2 is SNEGSKA (reference sequence). In nucleotides, the CDR3 is TGCAGTGCTAGAGAGACTAGCGGGAGGGCCGGAGAGACCCAGTACTTC. Its protein is CSARETSGRAGETQYF.

The CDR3 DNA is TGCAGTGCCCAACGCGGGCCGCAAGAGACCCAGTACTTC. Encoded protein: CSAQRGPQETQYF. This chain uses TRBV20-1 with TRBJ2-5, with TRBD2 as a possible D gene (5 bases). The CDR3 has 13 amino acids. With 6 bases removed from V and 2 bases from J, the gap between germline ends came to 13 bases. Looked up from germline, CDR1 is DFQATT and CDR2 is SNEGSKA (reference sequence).

CDR3 in amino acids: CASSQGIFQETQYF. The CDR3 region has the DNA TGTGCCAGCTCCCAGGGGATCTTCCAAGAGACCCAGTACTTC. This chain links TRBV27 with TRBJ2-5; D possibly corresponds to TRBD1 (6 bases). CDR3 length equals 14 residues. Per germline, CDR1 MNHEY and CDR2 SMNVEV (reference sequence). V lost 8 bases, J lost 1 base, and 14 bases lay in between.

The CDR3 DNA reads TGTGCCAGCAGCCGTCCTGGGGTGGCTGAAGCTTTCTTT. Encoded protein: CASSRPGVAEAFF. The chain joins TRBV27 to TRBJ1-1, with D unresolved. The germline CDR1 and CDR2 sequences are MNHEY and SMNVEV (reference sequence). Trimming shortened V by 6 bases and J by 6 bases, and 14 bases separated the two germline ends. This CDR3 is 13 amino acids long.

The chain uses TRBV20-1 and TRBJ1-2; 12 bases fit TRBD1. This CDR3 has 15 residues. Germline trimming cut 5 bases from V and 5 bases from J; bases unmatched to any gene: 9. CDR1 is DFQATT, CDR2 SNEGSKA, per germline (reference sequence). CDR3 sequence (DNA): TGCAGTGCTCCTAACTGGGGACAGGGGGCTTATGGCTACACCTTC. This translates into CSAPNWGQGAYGYTF.

The chain links TRBV20-1 to TRBJ2-1; the D is unclear. The CDR3 sequence is 16 residues long. Germline assignment: CDR1 DFQATT and CDR2 SNEGSKA (reference sequence). V was pared by 0 bases and J by 0 bases, with 12 bases between. This chain's CDR3 is CSARDLNFLSYNEQFF. CDR3 sequence (DNA): TGCAGTGCTAGAGATTTGAACTTCCTCTCCTACAATGAGCAGTTCTTC.

The V call is TRBV18, the J call TRBJ1-2; a possible D gene is TRBD1 (5 bases). The CDR3 sequence is 13 residues long. Germline CDR1 is KGHSH and CDR2 is LQKENI. Trimming shortened V by 4 bases and J by 5 bases, and 11 bases separated the two germline ends. The CDR3 region is CASSRDEEYGYTF. CDR3 sequence (DNA): TGTGCCAGCTCACGGGACGAGGAGTATGGCTACACCTTC. The variable domain in full, completed from reference TRBV18 and TRBJ1-2, reads NAGVMQNPRHLVRRRGQEARLRCSPMKGHSHVYWYRQLPEEGLKFMVYLQKENIIDESGMPKERFSAEFPKEGPSILRIQQVVRGDSAAYFCASSRDEEYGYTFGSGTRLTVV.

The rearrangement links TRBV7-6 to TRBJ2-3; the D gene is possibly TRBD2 (5 bases). From germline, CDR1 is SGHVS and CDR2 FNYEAQ. This CDR3 region has 16 residues. V lost 2 bases, J lost 2 bases, and 14 bases lay in between. The chain's CDR3 is CASSLRPSGDTDTQYF. The CDR3 region has the DNA TGTGCCAGCAGCTTACGTCCAAGCGGCGACACAGATACGCAGTATTTT. Variable domain in full (rest from reference TRBV7-6 and TRBJ2-3): GAGVSQSPRYKVTKRGQDVALRCDPISGHVSLYWYRQALGQGPEFLTYFNYEAQQDKSGLPNDRFSAERPEGSISTLTIQRTEQRDSAMYRCASSLRPSGDTDTQYFGPGTRLTVL.

The chain recombines TRBV6-1 with TRBJ1-6, with TRBD1 matching 10 bases. This CDR3 has 15 amino acids. Germline assignment: CDR1 MNHNS and CDR2 SASEGT. Trimming took 2 bases from V and 10 from J; bases not matched to a gene: 5. CDR3 nucleotides: TGTGCCAGCAGTGAACACGGACAGGGGGACTCACCCCTCCACTTT. Its protein product is CASSEHGQGDSPLHF.

This clonotype was observed a handful of times. The chain joins TRBV20-1 to TRBJ2-7; D remains unclear. The CDR3 is 11 amino acids. V was cut by 0 bases and J by 2 bases, with 2 bases left in between. Germline-derived CDR1 and CDR2 are DFQATT and SNEGSKA (reference sequence). CDR3 nucleotides: TGCAGTGCTAGAGATCCCTACGAGCAGTACTTC. Its protein is CSARDPYEQYF.

This clonotype was seen a handful of times. The rearrangement links TRBV21-1 to TRBJ2-5; TRBD1 is the table's D call and was not checked against the DNA. TRBV21-1 is deemed a pseudogene. The CDR3 loop spans 13 amino acids. The chain's CDR3 is CASSGDVRETQYF. CDR3 nucleotide sequence: TGTGCCAGCAGCGGAGATGTCCGGGAGACCCAGTACTTC.

The chain is built from TRBV21-1 and TRBJ2-1; the table's D call TRBD1 went unverified against the DNA. TRBV21-1 is a documented pseudogene. The CDR3 has 15 residues. For the CDR3, the DNA is TGTGCCAGCAGCAAGCGGGGGCTACCTGACAATGAGCAGTTCTTC. Its translation is CASSKRGLPDNEQFF.

This clonotype was seen only a few times. The chain couples TRBV2 to TRBJ1-2; D is perhaps TRBD1 (6 bases). CDR3 length equals 13 residues. Germline V CDR1 and CDR2: SNHLY, FYNNEI. Trimming left V 5 bases short and J 8 bases short, with 15 bases between. For the CDR3, the DNA is TGTGCCAGCAGTACGGGGGACATCTACGGCTACACCTTC. Translating gives CASSTGDIYGYTF.

The V call is TRBV7-2, the J call TRBJ1-1, with 8 bases matching TRBD1. Per germline, CDR1 SGHTA and CDR2 FQGNSA. The CDR3 is made up of 14 amino acids. V lost 1 base to trimming and J lost 11 bases; unmatched junction nucleotides: 9. DNA for the CDR3: TGTGCCAGCAGCTTAGATGTAGGACAGGGTTTGGCTTTCTTT. Protein product: CASSLDVGQGLAFF.

The rearrangement joins TRBV19 to TRBJ1-2; 10 positions match TRBD1. J was trimmed by 4 bases and V by 6 bases; bases with no gene match: 8. Germline CDR1 and CDR2: LNHDA and SQIVND (reference sequence). The CDR3 runs to 15 residues. The CDR3 coding sequence is TGTGCCAGTAGCAGGACCCGACAGGGGGCCTATGGCTACACCTTC. Protein product: CASSRTRQGAYGYTF. Using reference TRBV19 and TRBJ1-2 for the parts outside the CDR3, the full variable domain is DGGITQSPKYLFRKEGQNVTLSCEQNLNHDAMYWYRQDPGQGLRLIYYSQIVNDFQKGDIAEGYSVSREKKESFPLTVTSAQKNPTAFYLCASSRTRQGAYGYTFGSGTRLTVV.

As regards this clonotype: At one of its ends the junction is not consistent with the germline gene, which may arise from a read error. The gene calls are TRBV7-6 and TRBJ2-1; TRBD1 agrees at 9 bases. The CDR3 runs to 18 residues. Per germline, CDR1 SGHVS and CDR2 FNYEAQ. The CDR3 region has the DNA TGTGCTAGCAGCCCTTCCTTAGGGACAGGGAGCTCCTACAATGAGCAGTTCTTC. Translated, it gives CASSPSLGTGSSYNEQFF.

The chain is built from TRBV6-2 or TRBV6-3 and TRBJ2-3, with D unclear. Germline lookup yields CDR1 MNHEY and CDR2 SVGEGT. This CDR3 contains 16 residues. V was trimmed by 4 bases and J by 0 bases, leaving 14 bases between them. CDR3 amino acids: CASSWSSSYSTDTQYF. In DNA form, the CDR3 reads TGTGCCAGCAGTTGGTCATCATCCTATAGCACAGATACGCAGTATTTT.

Remarks on this clonotype: This is likely an artifact of a read error, given a far larger clone one base away. V is TRBV6-6 and J is TRBJ2-1; D may be TRBD1 (6 bases). The CDR3 totals 13 residues. CDR1 and CDR2 (germline): MNHNY, SVGAGI (reference sequence). CDR3 residues: CANSYWEGGEQFF. The CDR3, as DNA: TGTGCCAACAGTTACTGGGAAGGGGGTGAGCAGTTCTTC.

V gene TRBV19 combines with J gene TRBJ2-5, with TRBD1 matching 8 bases. Germline V CDR1 and CDR2: LNHDA, SQIVND (reference sequence). The CDR3 is 15 amino acids. V was clipped by 5 bases and J by 4 bases; unmatched bases: 9. The CDR3 loop is CASSSIQGARETQYF. The DNA for the CDR3 is TGTGCCAGTAGTTCGATCCAGGGGGCTAGAGAGACCCAGTACTTC.

The chain uses TRBV20-1 and TRBJ1-1; D is possibly TRBD1 (6 bases). V was trimmed by 1 base and J by 5 bases, leaving 14 bases between them. From germline, CDR1 is DFQATT and CDR2 SNEGSKA (reference sequence). CDR3 size: 14 residues. In DNA, the CDR3 is TGCAGTGCTAGAGGGGAGGGGGTGAGAACTGAAGCTTTCTTT. Encoded protein: CSARGEGVRTEAFF.

V gene TRBV20-1 combines with J gene TRBJ2-5; 9 positions match TRBD1. The CDR3 sequence is 12 residues long. In germline, CDR1 is DFQATT, CDR2 SNEGSKA (reference sequence). The V gene end was trimmed by 7 bases and the J gene end by 3 bases; junction bases not matched to a gene: 3. The CDR3 DNA follows: TGCAGTGGACAGGGGGGAAAAGAGACCCAGTACTTC. Its protein is CSGQGGKETQYF.

This chain joins TRBV6-1 and TRBJ1-5; the D gene is possibly TRBD1 (6 bases). The CDR3 length is 15 residues. Trimming removed 6 bases from V and 2 bases from J, with 14 bases in between. Germline V gene lookup returns CDR1 MNHNS and CDR2 SASEGT. The CDR3 spells CASRTAGAGNQPQHF. The CDR3 DNA follows: TGTGCCAGCAGAACGGCGGGGGCGGGCAATCAGCCCCAGCATTTT.

The chain has TRBV6-5 and TRBJ2-7; D uncertain. V lost 0 bases to trimming and J lost 6 bases, with 12 bases between them. The CDR3 covers 14 residues. CDR1 and CDR2 (germline): MNHEY, SVGAGI. CDR3 nucleotide sequence: TGTGCCAGCAGTTACTCTATCCGCCCATCCGAGCAGTACTTC. Amino acid sequence: CASSYSIRPSEQYF.

The CDR3 sequence is CASSVYVSGANVLTF. The DNA of the CDR3 is TGTGCCAGCAGTGTTTATGTGTCTGGGGCCAACGTCCTGACTTTC. The J gene is TRBJ2-6, the V gene TRBV2; unclear D gene. The CDR3 is made up of 15 amino acids. V lost 4 bases to trimming and J lost 1 base, with 8 bases between them. CDR1 and CDR2 from the germline V gene are SNHLY and FYNNEI.

A few counts support this clonotype. The V call is TRBV15, the J call TRBJ2-5; D is ambiguous. This CDR3 is built from 13 residues. V gave up 3 bases and J gave up 5 bases, with 10 bases separating them. Germline assignment: CDR1 LNHNV and CDR2 YYDKDF (reference sequence). The CDR3 reads CATSRGATETQYF. As DNA, the CDR3 is TGTGCCACCAGCAGGGGCGCTACGGAGACCCAGTACTTC.

This clonotype was seen only a few times. The chain carries TRBV20-1 and TRBJ2-1; TRBD1 matches 9 bases. Losses at the gene ends were 5 bases for V and 0 bases for J; bases not matched to a gene: 8. The germline gives CDR1 DFQATT, CDR2 SNEGSKA (reference sequence). This CDR3 spans 16 amino acids. The CDR3 DNA sequence: TGCAGTGCTTGGACCGGACAGGGGAGCTCCTACAATGAGCAGTTCTTC. Translation: CSAWTGQGSSYNEQFF.

This clonotype was recorded a few times. The V gene is TRBV19, the J gene TRBJ1-2; the D is unclear. Germline loops: CDR1 LNHDA, CDR2 SQIVND (reference sequence). The ends were cut back, 3 bases at V and 6 bases at J, with 8 bases in the middle. The CDR3 is 12 amino acids. The CDR3 loop is CASSMFWDGYTF. CDR3 DNA: TGTGCCAGTAGTATGTTTTGGGATGGCTACACCTTC. Complete variable domain (other parts from reference TRBV19 and TRBJ1-2): DGGITQSPKYLFRKEGQNVTLSCEQNLNHDAMYWYRQDPGQGLRLIYYSQIVNDFQKGDIAEGYSVSREKKESFPLTVTSAQKNPTAFYLCASSMFWDGYTFGSGTRLTVV.

The chain employs TRBV7-9 and TRBJ2-7, with TRBD1 matching over 7 bases. This CDR3 is 13 amino acids long. J was trimmed by 4 bases and V by 3 bases; bases with no gene match: 3. CDR1 is SEHNR, CDR2 FQNEAQ, per germline (reference sequence). CDR3 amino acids: CASSFRQGYEQYF. DNA for the CDR3: TGTGCCAGCAGCTTCCGACAGGGTTACGAGCAGTACTTC.

This chain joins TRBV7-2 and TRBJ2-3, with 11 positions matching TRBD2. The CDR3 is 15 amino acids. Germline lookup yields CDR1 SGHTA and CDR2 FQGNSA. The V segment lost 4 bases and the J segment 7 bases; nucleotides outside the gene matches: 7. The CDR3 loop is CASSYNSGGANTQYF. The CDR3, as DNA: TGTGCCAGCAGCTATAATAGCGGGGGGGCTAATACGCAGTATTTT.

The chain uses TRBV7-3 and TRBJ1-5, with D tentatively TRBD1 (6 bases). This CDR3 region has 18 residues. Trimming removed 5 bases from V and 3 bases from J, with 23 bases in between. Germline CDR1 reads SGHTA; CDR2 reads FQGTGA. CDR3 sequence (DNA): TGTGCCAGCAGCCCCCAGACAGTGCCGTGGGGGCACAATCAGCCCCAGCATTTT. Translated, it gives CASSPQTVPWGHNQPQHF.